The present entry profiles one TCR beta chain with its context. Authors' data handling: By means of reference gene primer amplification, nucleated cell counts were estimated. Method: immunoSEQ multiplex PCR; TCRdb's copy keeps in-frame clones and lacks some. V and J calls and clone size are those listed in that table; D and trimming were worked out from the DNA. Found here are 65,000 to 70,000 clones, more than 75% of them singletons; the top ten hold 45% to 60%. The data are from a study of blood T cell repertoires in COVID-19. The overall study: Both acute and convalescent COVID-19 samples were obtained from the United States, Italy and Spain. PBMCs, B-cell-depleted T cells, or T cells provided the cDNA or gDNA that made up the material.

The CDR3 has 15 residues. The V end lost 2 bases, the J end lost 6 bases, and 16 bases lay between the germline ends. Germline-derived CDR1 and CDR2 are MNHEY and SVGAGI. The clonotype was recovered from a human donor in a cohort sampled during active COVID-19. V usage is TRBV6-5 and J usage is TRBJ2-5, with a possible D match to TRBD1 (6 bases). The sequenced sample was peripheral blood. The CDR3 reads CASSYLGAKGQTQYF. CDR3 DNA: TGTGCCAGCAGTTACCTGGGGGCAAAGGGGCAGACCCAGTACTTC.